This record concerns one T cell receptor (beta chain) sequence. Its antigen is undetermined. This sample stems from a study of T cell responses to AZD1222 COVID-19 vaccine. Study-wide results and caveats: Targets within unmutated variant regions were reportedly found for nearly half of spike-specific TCRs. CD4 TCRs linked to vaccination spanned spike, dominating at 160-218 and 743-854.

This CDR3 is 15 amino acids long. The germline CDR1 and CDR2 sequences are SGHDT and YYEEEE. Trimming removed 3 bases at V and 3 bases at J, with 16 bases between. Measured with immunoSEQ multiplex PCR; TCRdb has only the in-frame clones, and not every one. The table records over 150,000 clones, approximately 87% of them present only once. The source was peripheral blood, collected on day 0 of MenACWY control vaccination. The chain joins TRBV5-6 to TRBJ2-7, with D possibly being TRBD2 (6 bases). This receptor was taken from an adult in good health. In DNA form, the CDR3 reads TGTGCCAGCAGCTGGAGGGGTCTTTCCGACTACGAGCAGTACGTC. Translated: CASSWRGLSDYEQYV.